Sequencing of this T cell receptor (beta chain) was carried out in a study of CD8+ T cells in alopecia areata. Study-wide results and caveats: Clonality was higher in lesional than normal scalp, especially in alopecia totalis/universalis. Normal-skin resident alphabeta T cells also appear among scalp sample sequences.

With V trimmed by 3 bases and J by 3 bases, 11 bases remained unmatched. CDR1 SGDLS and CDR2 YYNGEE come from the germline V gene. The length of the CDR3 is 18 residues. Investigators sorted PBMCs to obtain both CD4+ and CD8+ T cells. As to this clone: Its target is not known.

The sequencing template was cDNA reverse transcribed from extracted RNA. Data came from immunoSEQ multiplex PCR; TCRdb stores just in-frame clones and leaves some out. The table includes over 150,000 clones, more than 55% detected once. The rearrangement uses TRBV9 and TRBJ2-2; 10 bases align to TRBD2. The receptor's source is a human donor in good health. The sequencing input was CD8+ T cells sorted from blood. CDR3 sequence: CASSEPLAGGKDTGELFF. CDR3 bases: TGTGCCAGCAGCGAGCCCTTAGCGGGGGGAAAGGACACCGGGGAGCTGTTTTTT.